The rows below give T cell receptor beta chains drawn from one sample of a study of T cell responses to AZD1222 COVID-19 vaccine. Profiled with immunoSEQ multiplex PCR; TCRdb holds only in-frame clones, not every one. The sample lists around 100,000 clones; around 94% were seen once. The material sequenced was peripheral blood, taken on day 0 of AZD1222 vaccination. The source is an adult in good health. CDR3s leave out the opening cysteine and the closing phenylalanine or tryptophan.

v_call,cdr3_length,j_call,cdr3_aa
TRBV4-3,10,TRBJ2-7,AGDRGNYEQY
TRBV9,13,TRBJ1-2,ASSLAGGSGYGYT
TRBV18,12,TRBJ1-6,ASSTGQSNSPLH
TRBV4-2,13,TRBJ1-1,ASSQEVWAGKEAF
TRBV7-2,12,TRBJ2-3,ASSLGHSTDTQY
TRBV24-1,11,TRBJ1-2,ATSDLRGYGYT
TRBV2,12,TRBJ1-1,ASSGYGLNTEAF
TRBV6-5,14,TRBJ1-1,ASSYPGEGVNTEAF
TRBV29-1,11,TRBJ2-4,SVIDRYKNIQY
TRBV6-1,15,TRBJ2-3,ASSEAVGGEGGDTQY
TRBV18,14,TRBJ2-2,ASSPLQRSNTGELF
TRBV10-1,10,TRBJ2-1,ASTPSYNEQF
TRBV6-4,14,TRBJ1-2,ASLRGPRGTFYGYT
TRBV5-6,11,TRBJ1-5,ASSFSSNQPQH
TRBV27,10,TRBJ1-2,ASSFDRLSYT
TRBV5-1,15,TRBJ1-3,ASSRGGTGRTGNTIY
TRBV4-3,12,TRBJ2-3,ASSQGDSTDTQY
TRBV7-3,11,TRBJ2-7,ASSRDRGYEQY
TRBV19,13,TRBJ2-7,ASRPGTGVTYEQY
TRBV5-1,14,TRBJ2-2,ASSLGQGANTGELF
TRBV9,13,TRBJ2-2,ASRLDWGNTGELF
TRBV5-1,16,TRBJ2-2,ASSLDQSRRDITGELF
TRBV19,11,TRBJ1-1,ASSRDKNTEAF
TRBV18,13,TRBJ1-1,ASGLDRGQVTEAF
TRBV6-2/TRBV6-3,11,TRBJ1-2,ASSYRDGYGYT
TRBV11-2,14,TRBJ2-3,ASSPGRRVGTDTQY
TRBV7-3,15,TRBJ2-2,ASTLNGAGGVDGELF
TRBV10-3,13,TRBJ1-5,AISEHGTGNQPQH
TRBV7-3,12,TRBJ1-4,ASSQTGGIEKLF
TRBV7-6,9,TRBJ1-1,ASTRRGGTF
TRBV7-3,11,TRBJ1-5,ASSVSSNQPQH
TRBV5-4,14,TRBJ2-7,ASSHTVPLFLYEQY
TRBV6-4,13,TRBJ1-5,ASSAAGGGNQPQH
TRBV7-9,12,TRBJ1-1,ASSFSGLNTEAF
TRBV4-3,11,TRBJ1-5,ASSQDRAQPQH
TRBV28,11,TRBJ1-5,ASSSYRIQPQH
TRBV6-5,14,TRBJ1-4,ASSYAPGTGDEKLF
TRBV2,13,TRBJ1-2,ASIRSTVVADGYT